Presented here are 25 T cell receptor beta chains from one specimen sequenced in a study of graft-versus-host responses after intestinal transplantation. The antigens of these receptors remain unknown. Clones were read by immunoSEQ multiplex PCR, and TCRdb kept only the in-frame ones, dropping some. The table lists tens of thousands of clones, 80% to 95% of them singletons. Sequenced material: unstimulated CD8+ T cells sorted from spleen or lymph node cells, taken before transplant. These TCRs come from a human donor who was the organ donor for an intestinal transplant.

V usage is TRBV4-1 and J usage is TRBJ2-1, with 8 bases aligning to TRBD2. Germline assignment: CDR1 MGHRA and CDR2 YSYEKL. Trimming removed 6 bases from V and 2 bases from J; junction bases left unmatched: 9. The CDR3 is 16 residues long. The CDR3 here is CASSPGGAGAYNEQFF. DNA of the CDR3: TGCGCCAGCAGTCCCGGGGGAGCGGGGGCCTACAATGAGCAGTTCTTC.

V gene TRBV28 combines with J gene TRBJ2-1, with 10 bases aligning to TRBD2. Losses at the gene ends were 6 bases for V and 9 bases for J; bases not matched to a gene: 5. The CDR3 spans 13 residues. Germline CDR1 is MDHEN and CDR2 is SYDVKM. CDR3 nucleotides: TGTGCCAGCAGCTTCGGACTAGCGGCTGAGCAGTTCTTC. Translated, it gives CASSFGLAAEQFF.

The table lists this clone with a count of one. The chain joins TRBV7-9 to TRBJ1-2, with D possibly matching TRBD1 (5 bases). Germline loops: CDR1 SEHNR, CDR2 FQNEAQ (reference sequence). V was cut by 5 bases and J by 0 bases, with 10 bases left in between. The CDR3 has 14 amino acids. CDR3 residues: CASSPVTANYGYTF. CDR3 nucleotide sequence: TGTGCCAGCAGCCCGGTGACAGCTAACTATGGCTACACCTTC.

This clone is a singleton in its sample. The chain employs TRBV27 and TRBJ2-2; 9 nucleotides align to TRBD2. CDR3 size: 14 residues. V was pared by 8 bases and J by 6 bases, with 7 bases of the junction left unmatched. Germline CDR1 is MNHEY and CDR2 is SMNVEV (reference sequence). The CDR3 bases are TGTGCCAGCGGTGGCGGGGGGGCACCCGGGGAGCTGTTTTTT. It is translated as CASGGGGAPGELFF.

V and J are TRBV4-3 and TRBJ2-7; D remains unclear. The germline CDR1 and CDR2 sequences are LGHNA and YSLEER. The CDR3 loop spans 16 amino acids. Trimming stripped 4 bases from V and 0 bases from J, with 16 bases between. The CDR3 DNA is TGCGCCAGCAGCCCAGCGCGAGTCGTCCTCTCCTACGAGCAGTACTTC. The encoded protein is CASSPARVVLSYEQYF.

J is TRBJ2-2 and V is TRBV20-1, with D hard to call. Germline V gene data show CDR1 as DFQATT and CDR2 as SNEGSKA (reference sequence). The CDR3 has 11 residues. Trimming cost V 3 bases and J 6 bases, with 5 bases left between them. The CDR3 DNA is TGCAGTGCTAGTGAGGCCGGGGAGCTGTTTTTT. As protein: CSASEAGELFF.

V usage is TRBV7-3 and J usage is TRBJ2-5, with a possible D match to TRBD1 (6 bases). The CDR3 has 13 amino acids. Trimming left V 1 base short and J 4 bases short, with 7 bases between. Germline loops: CDR1 SGHTA, CDR2 FQGTGA. The CDR3 bases are TGTGCCAGCAGCTTAATAGGGGGAGAGACCCAGTACTTC. Its translation is CASSLIGGETQYF.

The chain joins TRBV9 to TRBJ2-1; D not certain. This CDR3 comprises 15 residues. Germline CDR1 reads SGDLS; CDR2 reads YYNGEE. With 1 base removed from V and 0 bases from J, the gap between germline ends came to 8 bases. The CDR3 loop reads CASSVSGYSYNEQFF. The CDR3 coding sequence is TGTGCCAGCAGCGTATCCGGGTACTCCTACAATGAGCAGTTCTTC.

This chain uses TRBV28 with TRBJ2-2; D may be TRBD1 (6 bases). The length of the CDR3 is 18 residues. Germline V gene data show CDR1 as MDHEN and CDR2 as SYDVKM. Trimming removed 7 bases from V and 1 base from J, with 22 bases in between. CDR3: CASTRTPLTGWNTGELFF. DNA of the CDR3: TGTGCCAGCACCCGAACCCCCCTCACAGGGTGGAACACCGGGGAGCTGTTTTTT.

The J gene is TRBJ2-7, the V gene TRBV7-8, with TRBD1 identical over 10 bases. The V and J ends lost 5 bases and 3 bases, in that order; junction bases with no gene match: 7. CDR1 and CDR2 from the germline V gene are SGHVS and FQNEAQ. The CDR3 contains 15 residues. The CDR3 nucleotides are TGTGCCAGCAGCCTCACCGGGACAGGGGACTACGAGCAGTACTTC. As protein: CASSLTGTGDYEQYF. Full variable domain (outside the CDR3, taken from reference TRBV7-8 and TRBJ2-7): GAGVSQSPRYKVAKRGQDVALRCDPISGHVSLFWYQQALGQGPEFLTYFQNEAQLDKSGLPSDRFFAERPEGSVSTLKIQRTQQEDSAVYLCASSLTGTGDYEQYFGPGTRLTVT.

The V and J genes are TRBV19 and TRBJ2-1, with 9 bases identical to TRBD1. CDR3 length: 16 amino acids. V lost 7 bases and J lost 4; bases outside the gene matches: 11. Per germline, CDR1 LNHDA and CDR2 SQIVND (reference sequence). This chain's CDR3 is CASTPSSGTGYNEQFF. CDR3 bases: TGTGCCAGTACCCCCTCCTCCGGGACAGGGTACAATGAGCAGTTCTTC.

The V gene is TRBV6-5, the J gene TRBJ2-7; maybe TRBD2 (7 bases). V gave up 2 bases and J gave up 5 bases, with 13 bases separating them. This CDR3 is built from 14 residues. Germline CDR1 reads MNHEY; CDR2 reads SVGAGI. The chain's CDR3 is CASSYRGAGNEQYF. CDR3 nucleotides: TGTGCCAGCAGTTACCGGGGGGCAGGTAACGAGCAGTACTTC.

The chain recombines TRBV27 with TRBJ2-1; TRBD2 might be the D (6 bases). CDR3 length equals 13 residues. Germline V CDR1 and CDR2: MNHEY, SMNVEV (reference sequence). Trimming shortened V by 5 bases and J by 8 bases, and 13 bases separated the two germline ends. In DNA, the CDR3 is TGTGCCAGCAGTGCCCGGTCTAGCGATGAGCAGTTCTTC. Its protein product is CASSARSSDEQFF.

The gene calls are TRBV28 and TRBJ2-5, with D uncertain. The CDR3 is 15 residues long. Germline CDR1 reads MDHEN; CDR2 reads SYDVKM. The germline V and J ends were trimmed by 3 bases and 5 bases, with 16 bases remaining between them. In DNA, the CDR3 is TGTGCCAGCAGTTTCCCCCGGGTTATGGAGGAGACCCAGTACTTC. Its protein is CASSFPRVMEETQYF.

This chain joins TRBV21-1 and TRBJ2-5; the table calls TRBD2, which could not be checked here. TRBV21-1 is marked as a pseudogene. The CDR3 totals 16 residues. In DNA form, the CDR3 reads TGTGCCAGCAGCAAAGGCCTAGCGGGGGGCTGGGAGACCCAGTACTTC. Encoded protein: CASSKGLAGGWETQYF.

The gene calls are TRBV11-3 and TRBJ2-3; TRBD2 matches 9 bases. Germline values: CDR1 SGHNT, CDR2 YENEEA. Trimming removed 3 bases from V and 4 bases from J; junction bases left unmatched: 2. The length of the CDR3 is 14 residues. In DNA, the CDR3 is TGTGCCAGCAGCTTTAGCGGGGGCTCAGATACGCAGTATTTT. This encodes CASSFSGGSDTQYF.

The chain combines TRBV19 with TRBJ1-1; perhaps TRBD1 as D (5 bases). Trimming removed 3 bases from V and 4 bases from J, with 9 bases in between. This CDR3 is 13 amino acids long. Germline V gene data show CDR1 as LNHDA and CDR2 as SQIVND (reference sequence). Here the CDR3 reads CASSISRATEAFF. CDR3 DNA sequence: TGTGCCAGTAGTATCTCCAGGGCCACTGAAGCTTTCTTT.

This sequence joins TRBV2 and TRBJ2-7, with 9 bases that match TRBD1. V gave up 11 bases and J gave up 2 bases; unmatched junction bases: 7. CDR1 and CDR2 (germline): SNHLY, FYNNEI. CDR3 length: 13 amino acids. The CDR3 sequence is CALSGTGTYEQYF. The CDR3 DNA sequence: TGTGCCCTCTCCGGGACAGGGACCTACGAGCAGTACTTC.

The chain joins TRBV4-2 to TRBJ1-3; no clear D gene. Trimming removed 3 bases from V and 4 bases from J, with 16 bases in between. The CDR3 is made up of 16 amino acids. CDR1 is LGHNA, CDR2 YNFKEQ, per germline. CDR3 coding DNA: TGTGCCAGCAGCCACTTTCCCGGACTGTGGGGAAACACCATATATTTT. Protein sequence: CASSHFPGLWGNTIYF.

V usage is TRBV5-6 and J usage is TRBJ2-5; D gene ambiguous. From germline, CDR1 is SGHDT and CDR2 YYEEEE. This CDR3 spans 13 amino acids. V lost 0 bases and J 1 base, leaving 4 bases between the germline ends. CDR3 coding DNA: TGTGCCAGCAGCTTGGGAGTCCAAGAGACCCAGTACTTC. Translated: CASSLGVQETQYF.

This chain uses TRBV5-6 with TRBJ2-3, with D perhaps matching TRBD2 (6 bases). The germline V gene has CDR1 SGHDT and CDR2 YYEEEE. Trimming removed 0 bases at V and 2 bases at J, with 19 bases between. There are 18 residues in the CDR3. The CDR3 nucleotides are TGTGCCAGCAGCTTGGATTCTGGTCGGGGGAGAACCACAGATACGCAGTATTTT. Translating it yields CASSLDSGRGRTTDTQYF.

CDR3 in DNA: TGTGCCAGTACTACCGGGACTAGTCATCGTCTCGAGCAGTACTTC. Protein product: CASTTGTSHRLEQYF. The chain recombines TRBV5-4 with TRBJ2-7; the match to TRBD2 covers 8 bases. Per the germline V gene, CDR1 is SGHNT and CDR2 is YYREEE (reference sequence). CDR3 length: 15 residues. Germline trimming cut 8 bases from V and 6 bases from J; bases unmatched to any gene: 16.

The J gene is TRBJ1-2, the V gene TRBV5-1; D is perhaps TRBD1 (5 bases). The CDR3 is 13 residues long. Germline V gene lookup returns CDR1 SGHRS and CDR2 YFSETQ. Trimming took off 0 bases at V and 11 bases at J, with 14 bases between the two ends. Here the CDR3 reads CASSLDGLGGYTF. Here the CDR3 DNA reads TGCGCCAGCAGCTTGGACGGCCTCGGGGGGTACACCTTC.

The chain recombines TRBV27 with TRBJ1-2, with D unresolved. The CDR3 consists of 15 residues. From germline, CDR1 is MNHEY and CDR2 SMNVEV (reference sequence). With 5 bases removed from V and 7 bases from J, the gap between germline ends came to 20 bases. CDR3 in amino acids: CASSHQPTEMGGYTF. The CDR3 DNA reads TGTGCCAGCAGTCACCAACCCACAGAAATGGGTGGCTACACCTTC.

This clone was seen just once. The chain is built from TRBV5-6 and TRBJ2-7, with TRBD2 identical over 13 bases. In germline, CDR1 is SGHDT, CDR2 YYEEEE. J was trimmed by 2 bases and V by 0 bases; bases with no gene match: 8. The CDR3 is 18 amino acids. CDR3 DNA: TGTGCCAGCAGCTTGGCACTAGCGGGGGGGCAGCCTCCCTACGAGCAGTACTTC. Translated: CASSLALAGGQPPYEQYF.